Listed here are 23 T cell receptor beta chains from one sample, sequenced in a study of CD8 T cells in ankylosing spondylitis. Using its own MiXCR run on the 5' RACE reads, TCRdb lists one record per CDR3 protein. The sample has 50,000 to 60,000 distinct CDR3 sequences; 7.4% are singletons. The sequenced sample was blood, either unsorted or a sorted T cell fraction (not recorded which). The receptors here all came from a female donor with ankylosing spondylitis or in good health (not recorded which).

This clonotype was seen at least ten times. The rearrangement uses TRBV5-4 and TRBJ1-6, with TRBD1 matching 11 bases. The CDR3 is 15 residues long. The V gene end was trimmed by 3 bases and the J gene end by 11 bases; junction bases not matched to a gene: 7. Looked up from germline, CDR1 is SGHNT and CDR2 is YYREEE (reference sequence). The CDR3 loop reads CASSSGQGALTPLHF. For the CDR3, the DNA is TGTGCCAGCAGCTCCGGACAGGGGGCATTAACACCCCTCCACTTT.

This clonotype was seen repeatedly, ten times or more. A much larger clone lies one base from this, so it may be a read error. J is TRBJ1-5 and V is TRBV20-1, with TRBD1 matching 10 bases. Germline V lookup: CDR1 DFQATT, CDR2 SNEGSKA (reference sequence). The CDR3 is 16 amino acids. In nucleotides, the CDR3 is TGCTGTGCCACTTCGCGACAGGGGGCTCTCAATCAGCCCCAGCATTTT. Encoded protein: CCATSRQGALNQPQHF.

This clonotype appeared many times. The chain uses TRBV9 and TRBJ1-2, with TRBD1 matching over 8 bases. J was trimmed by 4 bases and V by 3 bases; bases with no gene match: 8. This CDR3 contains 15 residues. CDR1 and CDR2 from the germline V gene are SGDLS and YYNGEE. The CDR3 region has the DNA TGTGCCAGCAGCGGATTTGGACAGGGTGGCTATGGCTACACCTTC. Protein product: CASSGFGQGGYGYTF.

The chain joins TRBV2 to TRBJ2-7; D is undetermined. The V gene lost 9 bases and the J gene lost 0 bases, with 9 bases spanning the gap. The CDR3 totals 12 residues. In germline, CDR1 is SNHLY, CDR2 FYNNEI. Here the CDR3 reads CASDISSYEQYV. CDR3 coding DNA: TGTGCCAGTGACATCAGCTCCTACGAGCAGTACGTC.

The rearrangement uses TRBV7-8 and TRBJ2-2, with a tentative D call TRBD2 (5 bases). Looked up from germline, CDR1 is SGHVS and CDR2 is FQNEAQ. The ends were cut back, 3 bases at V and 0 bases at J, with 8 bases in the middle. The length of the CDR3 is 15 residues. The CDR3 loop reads CASSFWRANTGELFF. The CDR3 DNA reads TGTGCCAGCAGCTTCTGGCGGGCGAACACCGGGGAGCTGTTTTTT.

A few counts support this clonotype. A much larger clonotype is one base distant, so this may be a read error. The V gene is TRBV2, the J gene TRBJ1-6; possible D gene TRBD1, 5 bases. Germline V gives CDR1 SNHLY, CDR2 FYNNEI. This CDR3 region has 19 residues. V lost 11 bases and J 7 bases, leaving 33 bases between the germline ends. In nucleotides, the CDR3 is TGTGCCTGCTGTTGGGCCAGCAGCGTCTCTTGGGGGTTAAATTCACCCCTCCACTTT. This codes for CACCWASSVSWGLNSPLHF.

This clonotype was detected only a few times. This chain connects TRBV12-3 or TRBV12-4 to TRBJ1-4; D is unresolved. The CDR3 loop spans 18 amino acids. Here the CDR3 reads CTLSLVRIAGNPNEKLFF. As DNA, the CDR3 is TGTACCCTCAGTTTAGTTCGGATTGCGGGAAACCCTAATGAAAAACTGTTTTTT.

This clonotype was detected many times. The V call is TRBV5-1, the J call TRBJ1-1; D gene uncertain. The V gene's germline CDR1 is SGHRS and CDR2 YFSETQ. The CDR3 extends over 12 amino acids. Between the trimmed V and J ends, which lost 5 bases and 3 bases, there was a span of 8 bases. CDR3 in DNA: TGCGCCAGCAGGGAACCCGACACTGAAGCTTTCTTT. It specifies CASREPDTEAFF.

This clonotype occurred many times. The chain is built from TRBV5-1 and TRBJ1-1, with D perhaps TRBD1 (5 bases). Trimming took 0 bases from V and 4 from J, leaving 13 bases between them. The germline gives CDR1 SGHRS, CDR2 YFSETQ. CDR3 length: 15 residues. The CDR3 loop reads CASSLVDGGGTEAFF. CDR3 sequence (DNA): TGCGCCAGCAGCTTGGTCGACGGTGGGGGCACTGAAGCTTTCTTT.

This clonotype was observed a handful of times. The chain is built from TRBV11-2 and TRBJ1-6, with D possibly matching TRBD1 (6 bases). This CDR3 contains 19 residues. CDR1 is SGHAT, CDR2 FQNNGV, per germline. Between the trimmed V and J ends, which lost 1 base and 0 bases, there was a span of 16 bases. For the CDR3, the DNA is TGTGCCAGCAGCTTAGTAGGGGGGCCTGGTAGCTCCTATAATTCACCCCTCCACTTT. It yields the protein CASSLVGGPGSSYNSPLHF.

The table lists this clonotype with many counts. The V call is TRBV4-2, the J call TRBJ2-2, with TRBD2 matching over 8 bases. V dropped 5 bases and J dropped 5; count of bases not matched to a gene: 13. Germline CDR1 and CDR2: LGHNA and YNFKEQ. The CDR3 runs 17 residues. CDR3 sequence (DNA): TGTGCCAGCAGCTCCCACGAGGCGGGGGGCTTTACCGGGGAGCTGTTTTTT. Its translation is CASSSHEAGGFTGELFF.

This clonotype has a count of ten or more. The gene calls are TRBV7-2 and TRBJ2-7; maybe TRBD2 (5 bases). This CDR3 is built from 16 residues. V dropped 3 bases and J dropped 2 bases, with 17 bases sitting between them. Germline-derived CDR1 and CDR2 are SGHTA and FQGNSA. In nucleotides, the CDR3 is TGTGCCAGCAGCTTTAATACCGCGGGTGGGCCCTACGAGCAGTACTTC. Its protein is CASSFNTAGGPYEQYF. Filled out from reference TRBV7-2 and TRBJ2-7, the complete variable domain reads GAGVSQSPSNKVTEKGKDVELRCDPISGHTALYWYRQSLGQGLEFLIYFQGNSAPDKSGLPSDRFSAERTGGSVSTLTIQRTQQEDSAVYLCASSFNTAGGPYEQYFGPGTRLTVT.

CDR3 region: CASSMGVADTQYF. CDR3 DNA: TGTGCCAGCAGTATGGGGGTTGCGGATACGCAGTATTTT. This chain connects TRBV7-3 to TRBJ2-3, with D tentatively TRBD1 or TRBD2 (5 bases each). Germline lookup yields CDR1 SGHTA and CDR2 FQGTGA. Trimming left V 6 bases short and J 6 bases short, with 13 bases between. This CDR3 is 13 amino acids long.

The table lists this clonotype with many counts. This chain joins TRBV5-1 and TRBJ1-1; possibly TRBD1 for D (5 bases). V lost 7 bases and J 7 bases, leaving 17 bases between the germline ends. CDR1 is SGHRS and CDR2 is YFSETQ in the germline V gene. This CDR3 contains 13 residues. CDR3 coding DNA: TGCGCCAGCGGGTTGGGACCGAGTGGTGAAGCTTTCTTT. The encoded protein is CASGLGPSGEAFF.

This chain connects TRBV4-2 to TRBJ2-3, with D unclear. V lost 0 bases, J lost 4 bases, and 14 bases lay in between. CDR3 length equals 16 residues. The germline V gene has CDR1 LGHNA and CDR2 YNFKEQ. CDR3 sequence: CASSQEASFMADTQYF. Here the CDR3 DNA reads TGTGCCAGCAGCCAAGAAGCTAGTTTCATGGCAGATACGCAGTATTTT.

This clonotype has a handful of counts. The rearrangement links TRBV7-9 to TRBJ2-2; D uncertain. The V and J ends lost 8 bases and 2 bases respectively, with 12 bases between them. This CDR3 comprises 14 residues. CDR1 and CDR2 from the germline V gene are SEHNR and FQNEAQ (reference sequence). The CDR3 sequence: CASLRDTNTGELFF. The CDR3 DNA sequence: TGTGCCAGCTTACGAGACACTAACACCGGGGAGCTGTTTTTT.

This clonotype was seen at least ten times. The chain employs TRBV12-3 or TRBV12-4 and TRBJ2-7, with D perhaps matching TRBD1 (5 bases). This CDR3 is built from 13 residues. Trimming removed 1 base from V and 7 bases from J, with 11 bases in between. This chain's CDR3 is CASSLEDKEEQYV. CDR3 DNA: TGTGCCAGCAGTTTAGAGGACAAGGAGGAGCAGTACGTC.

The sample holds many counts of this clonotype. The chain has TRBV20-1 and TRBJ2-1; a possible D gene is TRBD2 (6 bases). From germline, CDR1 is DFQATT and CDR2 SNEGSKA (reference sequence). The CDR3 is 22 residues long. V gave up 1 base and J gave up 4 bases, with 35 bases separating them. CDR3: CSARAAPWGGGRQDRRYNEQFF. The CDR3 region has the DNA TGCAGTGCTAGAGCCGCCCCCTGGGGAGGAGGGCGTCAGGATCGACGTTACAATGAGCAGTTCTTC.

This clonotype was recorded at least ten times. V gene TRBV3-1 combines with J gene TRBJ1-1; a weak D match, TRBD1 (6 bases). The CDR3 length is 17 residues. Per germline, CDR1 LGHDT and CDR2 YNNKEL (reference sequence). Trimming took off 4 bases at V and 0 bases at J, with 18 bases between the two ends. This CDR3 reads CASSLDRPQTLNTEAFF. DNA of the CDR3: TGTGCCAGCAGCCTTGACAGGCCCCAGACCCTGAACACTGAAGCTTTCTTT.

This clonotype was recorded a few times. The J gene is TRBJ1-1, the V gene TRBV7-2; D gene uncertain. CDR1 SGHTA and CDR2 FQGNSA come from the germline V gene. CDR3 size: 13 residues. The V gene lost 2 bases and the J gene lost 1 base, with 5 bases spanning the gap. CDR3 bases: TGTGCCAGCAGCTTATGGGCGAACACTGAAGCTTTCTTT. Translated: CASSLWANTEAFF.

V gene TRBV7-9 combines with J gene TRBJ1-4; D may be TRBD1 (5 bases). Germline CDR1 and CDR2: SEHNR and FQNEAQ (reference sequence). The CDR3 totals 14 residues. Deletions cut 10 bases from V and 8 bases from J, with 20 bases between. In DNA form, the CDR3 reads TGTGCCATGAGCGCGGGACCGTTGGGGGAAAAACTGTTTTTT. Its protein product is CAMSAGPLGEKLFF.

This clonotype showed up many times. CDR3 sequence (DNA): TGTGCCAGCAGCGAAGATGGGGCCAACGTCCTGACTTTC. This encodes CASSEDGANVLTF. The chain is built from TRBV9 and TRBJ2-6; no definite D call. In germline, CDR1 is SGDLS, CDR2 YYNGEE. This CDR3 is 13 amino acids long. Trimming removed 3 bases from V and 3 bases from J, with 4 bases in between. Combining the CDR3 with reference TRBV9 and TRBJ2-6 gives the whole variable domain DSGVTQTPKHLITATGQRVTLRCSPRSGDLSVYWYQQSLDQGLQFLIQYYNGEERAKGNILERFSAQQFPDLHSELNLSSLELGDSALYFCASSEDGANVLTFGAGSRLTVL.

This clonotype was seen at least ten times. The CDR3 loop reads CASRTIQGGGYTF. DNA for the CDR3: TGTGCCAGCAGAACAATCCAGGGTGGTGGCTACACCTTC. This chain links TRBV28 with TRBJ1-2; possibly TRBD1 for D (5 bases). This CDR3 is 13 amino acids long. CDR1 and CDR2 from the germline V gene are MDHEN and SYDVKM. V lost 6 bases and J 7 bases, leaving 15 bases between the germline ends.